This T cell receptor beta chain was recorded in a study of OX40 agonist ivuxolimab in advanced cancers. Here immunoSEQ multiplex PCR was the method, and the copy in TCRdb shows in-frame clones only, minus some. The table lists around 80,000 clones, around 86% of them singletons. This CDR3 is built from 15 residues. V gave up 4 bases and J gave up 4 bases; unmatched junction bases: 8. Germline-derived CDR1 and CDR2 are SQVTM and ANQGSEA. The clonotype comes from an adult with an advanced solid tumor such as melanoma, head and neck, liver or kidney cancer. This material consisted of CD4+ or CD8+ T cells sorted from blood, taken in a trial of the OX40 agonist ivuxolimab. The chain uses TRBV29-1 and TRBJ2-1, with 9 bases lining up with TRBD2. The CDR3, as DNA: TGCAGCGTTGGGCAGAGACTAGCGGATTACAATGAGCAGTTCTTC. This codes for CSVGQRLADYNEQFF.